This TCR beta chain was found in a study of cytomegalovirus exposure and HLA in healthy donors. In the PCR, 60 Vbeta and 13 Jbeta primers were used. Generated by immunoSEQ multiplex PCR, the TCRdb table keeps only in-frame clones and is missing some. The repertoire has fewer than 250,000 clones, under 80% of them found once; the top ten carry about 5%. Germline V CDR1 and CDR2: MNHEY, SMNVEV (reference sequence). There are 15 residues in the CDR3. V shed 4 bases and J 3 bases; nucleotides not matched to a gene: 6. The chain carries TRBV27 and TRBJ2-7; 10 bases map to TRBD1. The TCR comes from a man younger than 45 in good health and CMV-seropositive. What was sequenced was PBMCs. CDR3 region: CASSSLDRGHYEQYF. CDR3 bases: TGTGCCAGCAGTTCACTCGACAGGGGGCACTACGAGCAGTACTTC.